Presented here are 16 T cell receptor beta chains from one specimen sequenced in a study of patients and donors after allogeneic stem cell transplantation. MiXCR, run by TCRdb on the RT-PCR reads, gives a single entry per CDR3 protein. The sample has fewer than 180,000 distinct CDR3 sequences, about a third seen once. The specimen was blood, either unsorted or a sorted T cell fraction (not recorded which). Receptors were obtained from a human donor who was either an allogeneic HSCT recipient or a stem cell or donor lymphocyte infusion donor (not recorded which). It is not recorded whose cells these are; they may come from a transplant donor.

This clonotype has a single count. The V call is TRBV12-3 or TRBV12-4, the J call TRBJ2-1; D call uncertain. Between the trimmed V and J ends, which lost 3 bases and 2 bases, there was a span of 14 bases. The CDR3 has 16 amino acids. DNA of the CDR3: TGTGCCAGCAGTTTGCGTCTAGGCAACCCCTACAATGAGCAGTTCTTC. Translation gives CASSLRLGNPYNEQFF.

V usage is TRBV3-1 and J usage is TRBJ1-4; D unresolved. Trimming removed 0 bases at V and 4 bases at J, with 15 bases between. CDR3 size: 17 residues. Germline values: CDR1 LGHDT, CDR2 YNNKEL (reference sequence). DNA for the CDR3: TGTGCCAGCAGCCAAGATCCTGGACTGATAGTTAATGAAAAACTGTTTTTT. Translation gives CASSQDPGLIVNEKLFF.

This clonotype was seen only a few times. In DNA form, the CDR3 reads TGCAGTGCTACCGGATCTGGAAACACCATATATTTT. Residues: CSATGSGNTIYF. J is TRBJ1-3 and V is TRBV20-1, with no clear D. CDR1 is DFQATT, CDR2 SNEGSKA, per germline (reference sequence). Between the trimmed V and J ends, which lost 4 bases and 1 base, there was a span of 5 bases. CDR3 size: 12 residues.

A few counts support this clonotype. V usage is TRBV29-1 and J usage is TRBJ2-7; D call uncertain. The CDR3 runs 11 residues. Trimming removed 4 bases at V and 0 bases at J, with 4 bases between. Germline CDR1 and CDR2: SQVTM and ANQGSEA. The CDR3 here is CSVATSYEQYV. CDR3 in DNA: TGCAGCGTTGCGACCTCCTACGAGCAGTACGTC.

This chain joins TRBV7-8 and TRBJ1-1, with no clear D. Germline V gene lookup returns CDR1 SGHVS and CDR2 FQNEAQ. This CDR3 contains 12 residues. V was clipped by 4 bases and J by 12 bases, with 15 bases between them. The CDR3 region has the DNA TGTGCCAGCAGCTCATCTGACTTGGGAACTTTCTTT. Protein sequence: CASSSSDLGTFF.

The CDR3 coding sequence is TGTGCCAGCAGTCAGGAACCGACCATGGGCAATGAGCAGTTCTTC. Protein sequence: CASSQEPTMGNEQFF. The chain carries TRBV13 and TRBJ2-1, with D uncertain. Germline V gene lookup returns CDR1 PRHDT and CDR2 FYEKMQ (reference sequence). V lost 6 bases to trimming and J lost 6 bases, with 18 bases between them. The CDR3 length is 15 residues.

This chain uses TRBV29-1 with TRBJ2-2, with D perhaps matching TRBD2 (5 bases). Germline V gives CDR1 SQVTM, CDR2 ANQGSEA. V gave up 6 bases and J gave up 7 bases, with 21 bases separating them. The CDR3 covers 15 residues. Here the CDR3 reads CSVSAAARESGELFF. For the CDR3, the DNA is TGCAGCGTGAGTGCGGCGGCCCGGGAAAGCGGGGAGCTGTTTTTT.

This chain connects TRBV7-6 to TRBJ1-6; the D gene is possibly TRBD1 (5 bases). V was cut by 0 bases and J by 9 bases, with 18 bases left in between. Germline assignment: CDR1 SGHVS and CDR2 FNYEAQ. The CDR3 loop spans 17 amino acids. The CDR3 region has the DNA TGTGCCAGCAGCTTAGCGAGGGACTACATAATGGGTTCACCCCTCCACTTT. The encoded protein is CASSLARDYIMGSPLHF.

The CDR3 is CASSVGVRPNSPLHF. For the CDR3, the DNA is TGTGCCAGCAGCGTAGGGGTACGACCAAATTCACCCCTCCACTTT. This chain joins TRBV9 and TRBJ1-6; D is undetermined. This CDR3 comprises 15 residues. V lost 0 bases and J 7 bases, leaving 11 bases between the germline ends. CDR1 and CDR2 (germline): SGDLS, YYNGEE.

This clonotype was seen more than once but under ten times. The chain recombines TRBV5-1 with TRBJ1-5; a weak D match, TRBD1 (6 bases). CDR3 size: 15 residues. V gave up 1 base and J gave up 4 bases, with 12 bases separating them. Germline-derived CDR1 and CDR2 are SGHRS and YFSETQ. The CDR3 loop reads CASSLQGLRNQPQHF. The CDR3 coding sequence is TGCGCCAGCAGCTTGCAGGGGCTGAGGAATCAGCCCCAGCATTTT.

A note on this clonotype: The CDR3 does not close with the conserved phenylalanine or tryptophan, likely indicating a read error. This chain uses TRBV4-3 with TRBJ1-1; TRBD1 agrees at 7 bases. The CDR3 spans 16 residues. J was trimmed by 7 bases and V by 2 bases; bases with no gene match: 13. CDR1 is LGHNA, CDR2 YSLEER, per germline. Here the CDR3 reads CASSQFGAGGPVEAFL. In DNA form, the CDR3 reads TGCGCCAGCAGCCAATTTGGGGCAGGGGGACCAGTTGAAGCTTTCCTT.

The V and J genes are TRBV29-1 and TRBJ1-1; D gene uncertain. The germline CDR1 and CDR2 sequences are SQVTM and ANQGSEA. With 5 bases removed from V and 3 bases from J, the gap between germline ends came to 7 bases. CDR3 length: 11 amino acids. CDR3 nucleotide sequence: TGCAGCGTTTCGGGGTACACTGAAGCTTTCTTT. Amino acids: CSVSGYTEAFF.

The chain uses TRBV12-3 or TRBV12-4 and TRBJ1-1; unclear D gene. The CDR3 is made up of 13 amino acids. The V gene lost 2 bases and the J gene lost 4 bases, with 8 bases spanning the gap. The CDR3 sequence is CASSLSVSTEAFF. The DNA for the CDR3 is TGTGCCAGCAGTTTATCGGTGAGCACTGAAGCTTTCTTT.

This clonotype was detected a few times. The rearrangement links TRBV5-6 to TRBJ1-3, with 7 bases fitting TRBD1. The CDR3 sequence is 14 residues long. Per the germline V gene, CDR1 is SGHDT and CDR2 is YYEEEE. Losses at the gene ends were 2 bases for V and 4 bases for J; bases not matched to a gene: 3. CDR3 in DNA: TGTGCCAGCAGCTTTGGGACAGTGGGAAACACCATATATTTT. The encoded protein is CASSFGTVGNTIYF. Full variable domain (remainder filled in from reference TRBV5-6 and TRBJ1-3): DAGVTQSPTHLIKTRGQQVTLRCSPKSGHDTVSWYQQALGQGPQFIFQYYEEEERQRGNFPDRFSGHQFPNYSSELNVNALLLGDSALYLCASSFGTVGNTIYFGEGSWLTVV.

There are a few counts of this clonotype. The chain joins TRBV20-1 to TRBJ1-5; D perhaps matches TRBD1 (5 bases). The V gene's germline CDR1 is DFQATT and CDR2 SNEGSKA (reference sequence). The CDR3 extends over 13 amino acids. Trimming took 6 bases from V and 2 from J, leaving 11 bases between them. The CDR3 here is CSAKGGGNQPQHF. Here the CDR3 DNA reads TGCAGTGCCAAGGGAGGGGGCAATCAGCCCCAGCATTTT.

CDR3 coding DNA: TGTGCCAGCGAGGATAGGACAGTTCGAGAGACCCAGTACTTC. Its protein product is CASEDRTVRETQYF. The chain joins TRBV5-5 to TRBJ2-5; D may be TRBD1 (6 bases). Trimming took 7 bases from V and 4 from J, leaving 17 bases between them. Germline V CDR1 and CDR2: SGHKS, YYEKEE (reference sequence). CDR3 length equals 14 residues.